The next 11 T cell receptor beta chains were all read from a single sample in a study of OX40 agonist ivuxolimab in advanced cancers. The protocol was immunoSEQ multiplex PCR, while the TCRdb copy is restricted to in-frame clones and leaves out a portion. Among some 30,000 clones listed, approximately 80% were seen once. The source was CD4+ or CD8+ T cells sorted from blood, collected in a trial of the OX40 agonist ivuxolimab. These receptors were collected from an adult with an advanced solid tumor such as melanoma, head and neck, liver or kidney cancer.

The sample holds a few counts of this clone. This chain links TRBV28 with TRBJ2-7; TRBD1 matches at 7 bases. This CDR3 region has 15 residues. With 6 bases clipped from V and 0 bases from J, the junction kept 8 bases outside the gene matches. Germline-derived CDR1 and CDR2 are MDHEN and SYDVKM. The CDR3 here is CASRIRQGSSYEQYF. For the CDR3, the DNA is TGTGCCAGCAGAATCCGACAGGGTTCCTCCTACGAGCAGTACTTC.

The rearrangement joins TRBV5-5 to TRBJ2-7, with no clear D. Trimming removed 2 bases from V and 3 bases from J, with 9 bases in between. This CDR3 has 13 amino acids. CDR1 SGHKS and CDR2 YYEKEE come from the germline V gene (reference sequence). Here the CDR3 reads CASSLRNNYEQYF. The CDR3 DNA reads TGTGCCAGCAGCTTAAGAAACAACTACGAGCAGTACTTC.

This chain uses TRBV19 with TRBJ1-5; D may be TRBD1 (5 bases). The CDR3 length is 15 residues. Trimming cost V 6 bases and J 0 bases, with 12 bases left between them. Germline CDR1 is LNHDA and CDR2 is SQIVND (reference sequence). The CDR3 protein is CASSKGRNSNQPQHF. The CDR3 coding sequence is TGTGCCAGTAGCAAGGGACGGAATAGCAATCAGCCCCAGCATTTT.

This rearrangement joins TRBV10-1 to TRBJ2-1, with D perhaps matching TRBD1 (6 bases). V was cut by 2 bases and J by 2 bases, with 10 bases left in between. Per the germline V gene, CDR1 is WNHNN and CDR2 is SYGVQD (reference sequence). This CDR3 has 15 residues. The CDR3, as DNA: TGCGCCAGCAGTGAGGGTAGGGGGACCTACAATGAGCAGTTCTTC. It yields the protein CASSEGRGTYNEQFF.

CDR3 residues: CATSVFGNNSPLHF. The CDR3 DNA follows: TGTGCCACCAGCGTTTTTGGGAATAATTCACCCCTCCACTTT. The genes are TRBV15 and TRBJ1-6; no firm D call. Germline lookup yields CDR1 LNHNV and CDR2 YYDKDF (reference sequence). V lost 5 bases and J 5 bases, leaving 10 bases between the germline ends. The CDR3 totals 14 residues.

The rearrangement links TRBV6-1 to TRBJ2-7; TRBD1 matches 7 bases. CDR1 and CDR2 from the germline V gene are MNHNS and SASEGT. V shed 9 bases, J shed 3 bases, and the junction held 11 bases outside the gene matches. CDR3 length: 14 residues. The CDR3 region has the DNA TGTGCCAGTCACCGGACAGGCGAAATCTACGAGCAGTACTTC. Translated, it gives CASHRTGEIYEQYF.

CDR3 in amino acids: CASKPGQGTYEQYF. CDR3 nucleotide sequence: TGTGCCAGCAAACCGGGACAGGGAACATACGAGCAGTACTTC. The V gene is TRBV2, the J gene TRBJ2-7, with TRBD1 matching over 9 bases. Trimming cost V 7 bases and J 4 bases; bases outside gene matches: 8. Germline V CDR1 and CDR2: SNHLY, FYNNEI. The CDR3 extends over 14 amino acids.

The rearrangement joins TRBV19 to TRBJ2-2; D may be TRBD1 or TRBD2 (6 bases each). The length of the CDR3 is 15 residues. Germline V gene data show CDR1 as LNHDA and CDR2 as SQIVND (reference sequence). V lost 4 bases and J lost 4, with 13 bases in between. CDR3 sequence (DNA): TGTGCCAGTAGTAACGGGGGCCGGGGCACCGGGGAGCTGTTTTTT. As protein: CASSNGGRGTGELFF.

This chain links TRBV6-6 with TRBJ2-7; no clear D. Germline CDR1 MNHNY, CDR2 SVGAGI (reference sequence). Trimming shortened V by 0 bases and J by 3 bases, and 9 bases separated the two germline ends. This CDR3 has 14 amino acids. CDR3 in DNA: TGTGCCAGCAGTTACTCGAAGACCCTCTACGAGCAGTACTTC. Protein product: CASSYSKTLYEQYF.

The chain is built from TRBV30 and TRBJ2-7; perhaps TRBD1 as D (5 bases). The CDR3 has 11 amino acids. Per germline, CDR1 GTSNPN and CDR2 SVGIG (reference sequence). With 8 bases removed from V and 1 base from J, the gap between germline ends came to 9 bases. The CDR3 DNA sequence: TGTGCCCTAAGGGGTTCCTACGAGCAGTACTTC. This codes for CALRGSYEQYF.

This rearrangement joins TRBV9 to TRBJ2-1; perhaps TRBD1 as D (7 bases). Germline V CDR1 and CDR2: SGDLS, YYNGEE. Trimming stripped 5 bases from V and 0 bases from J, with 12 bases between. The CDR3 has 15 amino acids. The CDR3 spells CASRPGDSSYNEQFF. Here the CDR3 DNA reads TGTGCCAGCAGACCGGGGGACAGCTCCTACAATGAGCAGTTCTTC.